The sequence of this T cell receptor (beta chain) was determined in a study of cytomegalovirus exposure and HLA in healthy donors. Concerning this clone: Antigen unknown.

Participants comprised healthy donors of bone marrow. Study-level findings and limits: V- and J-gene trimming of TCR beta was linked (in a later analysis) to a missense DCLRE1C variant. Among immune exposure information, only CMV serostatus was available. It was about 180 TCR beta chains that were listed as cytomegalovirus-associated.

PCR was performed using 60 Vbeta and 13 Jbeta primers. Repertoires were generated with immunoSEQ multiplex PCR, while TCRdb's copy carries only in-frame clones and drops some. This listing includes some 140,000 clones. Trimming left V 4 bases short and J 1 base short, with 10 bases between. CDR1 is SQVTM and CDR2 is ANQGSEA in the germline V gene. The CDR3 sequence is 13 residues long. This chain uses TRBV29-1 with TRBJ2-5; D is unresolved. This receptor was obtained from a woman in her fifties or sixties in good health and CMV-seronegative. The sequencing input was PBMCs. Written as DNA, the CDR3 is TGCAGCGTTGTGCGACATACCCAAGAGACCCAGTACTTC. Translating it yields CSVVRHTQETQYF. Variable domain in full (rest from reference TRBV29-1 and TRBJ2-5): SAVISQKPSRDICQRGTSLTIQCQVDSQVTMMFWYRQQPGQSLTLIATANQGSEATYESGFVIDKFPISRPNLTFSTLTVSNMSPEDSSIYLCSVVRHTQETQYFGPGTRLLVL.